Listed below are T cell receptor beta chains from one sample, sequenced in a study of blood T cell repertoires in COVID-19. The table came from immunoSEQ multiplex PCR; TCRdb's copy has only in-frame clones and leaves some out. The sample includes approximately 72,000 clones, 85% to 90% of them seen just once. The sample was peripheral blood. The origin of the receptors is a woman at least 80 years old with active or convalescent COVID-19. Both conserved end residues are trimmed from each CDR3. Some rows mark clone size as missing; the rest say once, few, many or name a class of expanded clone.

v_call,clone_size,j_call,cdr3_length,cdr3_aa
TRBV28,-,TRBJ1-2,11,ASRNTGGGGYT
TRBV24-1,-,TRBJ1-2,12,ATSDFTQNYGYT
TRBV9,few,TRBJ2-3,17,ASSVVAYIQGSSTDTQY
TRBV5-1,-,TRBJ1-2,11,ASRTTQGSGYT
TRBV28,-,TRBJ2-2,12,ASSKDRGTGELF
TRBV28,-,TRBJ1-3,12,ASREQGEGNTIY
TRBV10-1,once,TRBJ2-7,12,ASSGRRGPLEQY
TRBV3-1/TRBV3-2,-,TRBJ2-1,13,ASSQEGRWGGEQF
TRBV18,-,TRBJ1-4,15,ASSPTTPRGIGEKLF
TRBV10-3,-,TRBJ2-5,21,AIRAGTPQAGASNSLYQETQY
TRBV30,-,TRBJ2-2,10,AWSVIAGGLF
TRBV7-2,-,TRBJ1-3,15,ASSLASTKMGGNTIY
TRBV4-3,-,TRBJ2-5,14,ASSRAVSGAGETQY
TRBV2,-,TRBJ2-3,11,ASLQDSTDTQY
TRBV24-1,-,TRBJ1-4,12,ATSDSRGGEKLF
TRBV10-3,-,TRBJ2-5,13,AISDLNLSQETQY
TRBV11-2,-,TRBJ2-1,14,ASSPTGTSGVRAQF
TRBV4-3,-,TRBJ1-3,11,ASSPPGSNAIY
TRBV6-6,-,TRBJ2-7,11,ASRDRSSYEQY
TRBV6-2/TRBV6-3,-,TRBJ1-2,11,ASSGQGLNGYT
TRBV5-5,few,TRBJ1-5,13,ASSFATGSNQPQH
TRBV10-3,-,TRBJ1-3,10,ASRETGNTIY
TRBV9,-,TRBJ2-5,14,ASSPAMSGGQETQY
TRBV19,-,TRBJ2-3,15,ASSIDPLAGGTDTQY
TRBV5-4,once,TRBJ2-5,11,ASSLDREETQY
TRBV7-9,few,TRBJ2-7,9,ASSAGGEQY
TRBV6-5,-,TRBJ1-5,10,ASSPGNQPQH
TRBV6-5,-,TRBJ1-2,11,ASTGQGNYGYT
TRBV4-3,-,TRBJ2-7,11,ASSQYALYEQY
TRBV6-5,-,TRBJ1-6,12,ASTTSGGASPLH
TRBV5-1,-,TRBJ2-2,14,ASSLVQGSDTGELF
TRBV7-7,-,TRBJ2-1,14,ASSPLAGGSNNEQF
TRBV15,-,TRBJ2-5,14,ATSRSIRTLQETQY
TRBV3-1/TRBV3-2,-,TRBJ2-2,15,ASSQDEGHSGTGELF
TRBV19,-,TRBJ2-7,13,ASRASGGPPYEQY
TRBV25-1,-,TRBJ2-3,12,ASSGIGGRDTQY
TRBV3-1/TRBV3-2,-,TRBJ1-5,11,ASSQGQNQPQH
TRBV29-1,-,TRBJ2-3,12,SDGGQGFTDTQY
TRBV25-1,few,TRBJ1-5,12,ASIDQVSNQPQH
TRBV3-1/TRBV3-2,-,TRBJ1-2,12,ASSQYGSSYGYT
TRBV5-1,-,TRBJ1-1,12,ASSLWAYNTEAF
TRBV5-4,once,TRBJ1-2,15,ASGRTGSPLTTYGYT
TRBV5-1,-,TRBJ1-1,12,ASSYDRLNTEAF
TRBV7-8,few,TRBJ1-3,18,ASSFLVVGQGALAGNTIY
TRBV5-4,-,TRBJ2-1,10,ASSLVRNEQF
TRBV7-2,-,TRBJ2-1,12,ASSLFTSYNEQF
TRBV24-1,-,TRBJ2-7,12,ATTRDSNSYEQY
TRBV11-3,-,TRBJ1-1,12,ASSRDRKNTEAF
TRBV3-1/TRBV3-2,once,TRBJ1-4,14,ASSQTGGATNEKLF
TRBV5-6,few,TRBJ1-5,10,ASSRRNQPQH